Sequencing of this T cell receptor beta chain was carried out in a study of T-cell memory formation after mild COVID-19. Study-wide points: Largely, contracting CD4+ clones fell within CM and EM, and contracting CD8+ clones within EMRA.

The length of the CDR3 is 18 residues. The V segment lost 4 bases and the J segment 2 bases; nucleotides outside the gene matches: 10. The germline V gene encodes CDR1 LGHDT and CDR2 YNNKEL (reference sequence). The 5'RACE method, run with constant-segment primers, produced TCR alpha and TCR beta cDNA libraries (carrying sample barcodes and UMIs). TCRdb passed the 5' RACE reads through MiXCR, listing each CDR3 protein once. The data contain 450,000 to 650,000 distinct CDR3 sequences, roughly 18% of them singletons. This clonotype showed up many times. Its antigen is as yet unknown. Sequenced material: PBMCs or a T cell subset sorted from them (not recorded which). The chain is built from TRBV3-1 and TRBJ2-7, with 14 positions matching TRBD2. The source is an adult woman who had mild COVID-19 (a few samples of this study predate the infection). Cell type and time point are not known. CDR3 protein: CASSPSGTSGSFAYEQYF. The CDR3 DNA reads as TGTGCCAGCAGCCCCTCCGGGACTAGCGGGAGCTTCGCCTACGAGCAGTACTTC.